This entry features one T cell receptor beta chain sequence. No antigen is known for it. One base away there is no much larger clone; base qualities are not given. The cohort consisted of more than 650 healthy bone marrow donors. At the time of sampling, all cohort members were nominally healthy, though unrecorded immune exposures were likely present. The donor was CMV seronegative and was included in the group of a few hundred seronegative cohort members. A peripheral blood sample was provided by each donor, and peripheral blood mononuclear cells were used for TCR beta sequencing. Genomic DNA extraction from the blood cell samples was performed with the Qiagen DNeasy Blood Extraction Kit. This entry is derived from a study of cytomegalovirus exposure and HLA in healthy donors (dated by TCRdb to 2015 to 2018). Notes on the research overall: An earlier analysis of several hundred of the donors reported 276 Gb of sequence data and 117 million unique TCR beta sequences from 150 million to 200 million T cells. On average, roughly 250,000 unique TCR beta nucleotide sequences were sequenced per donor among some 420 genotyped donors of the cohort, with approximately 18% of those sequences being non-productive. Typing coverage varied by locus: about 629-630 donors for A, B, C, DRB1 and DQB1; roughly 500 for DQA1; over 600 for DPA1; around 490 for DPB1. Donor age, sex, ethnicity and CMV serostatus were collected together with the repertoire data. Genome-wide SNP genotypes for about three fifths of the roughly 700 donors were used in a later genetic analysis, which treated that subset as a discovery cohort. Roughly 300 gigabases of sequencing data and approximately 85 million unique TCR sequences were included in an early release covering about 700 HLA-typed donors. The aim of the study was to test whether cataloging public T cell receptors could identify signatures of past pathogen exposure. All discovery cohort repertoires had been generated on a single sequencing platform. The later analysis used no new phenotypic data to find candidate immune exposures, relying instead on TCR beta sequences and their occurrence across donors. Besides the first cohort of roughly 640 subjects, a separate validation cohort made up of some 110 different subjects was used. The study used immunosequencing to profile the T cell repertoires of more than 650 subjects and linked those repertoires to cytomegalovirus serostatus. Because of strong linkage in the cohort, a few DR-DQ haplotypes were treated as single units for association and clustering. An earlier analysis of several hundred of the donors applied high-throughput TCR beta sequencing to assess whether each TCR beta V gene segment acted as functional or pseudogenic. Of the roughly 420 genotyped donors, 65% to 90% were placed in the genetic ancestry cluster associated with self-reported Caucasian donors. To predict cytomegalovirus infection status, the study combined high-throughput TCR immunosequencing, statistical association of individual TCRs with disease status, and machine learning. HLA typing included class I and class II loci at four-digit resolution. To study patterns of TCR occurrence, a later analysis re-analyzed previously published TCR beta repertoires from 550 to 800 donors and added high-resolution HLA genotyping.

Receptors were amplified or captured by the immunoSEQ multiplex PCR assay. For the multiplex PCR, a mixture combining 60 forward primers for TCR Vbeta segments and 13 reverse primers for TCR Jbeta segments was used. The CDR3 region of rearranged TCR beta genes was amplified from genomic DNA with a multiplex PCR assay. The Illumina HiSeq System was used to sequence the amplified TCR beta libraries as 87-base-pair reads. From the authors' description of their analysis: A later analysis counted 75 million to 100 million unique TCR beta chains across the 690 or so repertoires, and some 11 million of these chains were shared by at least two donors. To remove PCR and sequencing errors, raw reads were error-corrected and collapsed into unique sequences using a nearest-neighbor algorithm that merged closely related sequences. V, D and J gene segments were assigned by aligning CDR3 sequences to IMGT reference sequences. Each retained sequence needed at least a six-nucleotide match to both a V gene segment and a J gene segment. Rearrangements were classified as productive when the CDR3 lacked stop codons and remained in frame with V and J, and all other rearrangements were classified as non-productive. CDR3 was defined according to IMGT convention as the region running from the second conserved V-encoded cysteine to the conserved J-encoded phenylalanine. In an earlier analysis of around 540 of the donors, sequences lacking an unambiguous match to a single V gene segment were excluded. An earlier analysis of fewer than 750 of the donors called V segments functional above 56.7% productive rearrangements and segregating when the between-donor standard deviation exceeded 5%. A statistical classification framework was built to diagnose cytomegalovirus status from the catalog of TCR beta chain sequences. In a later analysis, V and J genes were assigned by comparing TCR nucleotide sequences against IMGT/GENE-DB human TR gene sequences. The TCRdist pipeline was used in a later analysis to assign CDR3 sequences and most-parsimonious VDJ recombination scenarios. In a later analysis, each TCR beta chain was defined by its CDR3 amino acid sequence together with its V-gene family, and reads lacking a unique V-gene family were excluded. To address suspected cross-contamination and a sequencing artifact, a later analysis removed approximately 600 highly shared, low-generation-probability nucleotide sequences. For each public chain, a later analysis derived a clonal expansion index from normalized ranks of inferred template counts within each repertoire. Generation probabilities in a later analysis came from a VDJ recombination model fitted to out-of-frame rearrangements, and those results were checked against IGoR. In a later analysis, TCR-TCR, TCR-HLA and TCR-CMV co-occurrence was scored with hypergeometric tests, and a repertoire-size bias correction was applied to TCR pairs. To estimate false discovery rates, a later analysis permuted the HLA or CMV assignments 20 times. In a later analysis, co-occurring TCRs were grouped with DBSCAN, and TCRdist sequence similarity was added when clustering was performed within HLA-allele-positive subsets. Co-occurrence clustering excluded repertoires with fewer than 30,000 or more than 120,000 public chains, plus five with anomalous nucleotide sharing. As stored in TCRdb, this immuneACCESS dataset retains in-frame rearrangements with V and J assigned. A fraction of the clones does not appear; measured against another copy, unresolved V genes explain less than half of the discrepancy, and the remainder lacks a known reason. V and J calls and clone size are copied from that table; D and trimming were computed from the DNA. In this sample the table shows about 140,000 clones, 60% to 80% of which occur a single time. In total, the top ten clones hold roughly 4.6% of the sample.

Overall study results and their limits: A later analysis associated about 17,000 TCR beta sequences with specific HLA alleles at a false discovery rate of 0.05. In an earlier analysis of more than 450 of the donors, most TCR beta V segments were observed in productive rearrangements about 87% or about 30% of the time, broadly matching IMGT annotations. In a later analysis, the rate of TCR association differed among HLA loci, with DRB1 alleles having the most associated TCRs and HLA-C alleles having the fewest. V-gene and J-gene trimming of TCR beta chains was associated with a missense DCLRE1C variant in a later genetic analysis, and the association was replicated in an independent cohort. In a later analysis, several top co-occurrence clusters were reported to appear linked to parvovirus B19, influenza, CMV and Epstein-Barr virus. A group of highly shared sequence variants was considered likely to be a technical artifact of the sequencing pipeline. A later analysis found that HLA-associated TCR beta chains were more clonally expanded and had lower generation probabilities than equally common non-associated chains. The earlier analysis of 587 of the donors excluded some 15 rarely observed V segments, including chromosome 9 orphons, because counts were too low. According to the authors, the approach could potentially be generalized to other disease states and immunological phenotypes. Most TCR sequences were seen in very few donors, while some public TCRs were found in many individuals. Because HLA typing was missing for some donors at each locus, association tests included only the typed subset. A further reported finding was that TCR beta sequences accurately predicted the HLA-A and HLA-B alleles for most subjects in the first cohort. Compared with the roughly 670-donor mean, donors in an Asian-associated ancestry cluster had fewer N-insertions in productive TCRs, according to a later genetic analysis. When HLA alleles, especially DR and DQ, strongly co-occurred, TCR associations were difficult to assign to individual alleles. The cohort was sequenced for TCR beta chains only, and without alpha or paired-chain data the features that could be detected were limited. Three of the identified cytomegalovirus-associated TCR beta chains were confirmed in vitro to be specific for cytomegalovirus antigens. The presence/absence analyses assumed that sequencing depth was roughly uniform across donors, and that assumption may not be true. CMV serostatus was the only immune exposure information available for the cohort. The study gave a list of under 200 TCR beta chains associated with cytomegalovirus. According to a later analysis, most CMV-associated TCR beta chains appeared to be HLA-restricted, and the HLA associations seemed to be driven largely by CMV exposure. Correlated functional status among segregating V segments might reflect linkage disequilibrium, but an unknown experimental factor could not be ruled out. The classifier was reported to diagnose cytomegalovirus status with high specificity and sensitivity in both the original cohort and the validation cohort.

This sequence was found in a woman in her fifties or sixties in good health and CMV-seronegative. Material for sequencing was PBMCs.

CDR3 protein: CASSLVTGIYGYTF. The nucleotides read TGTGCCAGCAGTTTGGTGACAGGGATCTATGGCTACACCTTC. In this chain, TRBV28 is recombined with TRBJ1-2; a stretch of 7 junction bases matches TRBD1. Here V drops 3 bases and J drops 4 bases, and the junction holds 5 bases not matched to any gene. CDR1 and CDR2 (MDHEN, SYDVKM) derive from the germline V gene. The CDR3 holds 14 amino acids from the cysteine to the phenylalanine. CDR3 DNA only is kept here, 42 bases in frame from base 1.